A single sample is the source of the 27 T cell receptor beta chains below, sequenced in a study of human T cells and chemical hapten exposure. The sample's time point: patch test 2, 6 weeks after DPC sensitization. As to treatment: therapeutic diphenylcyclopropenone sensitization with weekly scalp DPC. TCRdb recomputed calls from the RACE reads with MiXCR, one row per CDR3 protein. The data hold fewer than 150,000 distinct CDR3 sequences, with approximately 10% observed a single time. The specimen was whole blood, collected in connection with sensitization to the hapten diphenylcyclopropenone (DPC). The receptors were gathered from a woman aged 50 to 60 with alopecia areata. Some clones in this sample may be carry-over from other donors' samples.

A remark on this clonotype: Sequence at one end of the junction differs from germline and may be a read error. The rearrangement links TRBV29-1 to TRBJ1-1, with D possibly being TRBD1 (5 bases). Per germline, CDR1 SQVTM and CDR2 ANQGSEA. There are 12 residues in the CDR3. CDR3 residues: CSVDKGNIEAFF. CDR3 bases: TGCAGCGTTGATAAGGGGAACATTGAAGCTTTCTTT.

At least ten counts were recorded for this clonotype. V usage is TRBV12-3 or TRBV12-4 and J usage is TRBJ2-1, with TRBD2 matching 9 bases. The CDR3 runs 15 residues. Unmatched junction bases numbered 5, after V lost 2 bases and J lost 6 bases. The DNA for the CDR3 is TGTGCCAGCAGTTTAACTAGCGGGCCACCCAATGAGCAGTTCTTC. Amino acids: CASSLTSGPPNEQFF.

This clonotype occurred a few times. The chain links TRBV20-1 to TRBJ2-1; 16 bases are shared with TRBD2. The germline gives CDR1 DFQATT, CDR2 SNEGSKA (reference sequence). V lost 6 bases, J lost 4 bases, and 12 bases stayed unmatched. This CDR3 contains 18 residues. In nucleotides, the CDR3 is TGCAGTGCAGGGGGAGGGACTAGCGGGAGGGCAAGGTACAATGAGCAGTTCTTC. Its protein product is CSAGGGTSGRARYNEQFF.

The sample holds a few counts of this clonotype. The rearrangement uses TRBV28 and TRBJ1-5; D is unclear. CDR1 and CDR2 from the germline V gene are MDHEN and SYDVKM. Trimming took off 6 bases at V and 6 bases at J, with 9 bases between the two ends. CDR3 size: 12 residues. CDR3 bases: TGTGCCAGCAGGGAGCAGAGTCAGCCCCAGCATTTT. As protein: CASREQSQPQHF.

This clonotype was counted between two and nine times. V gene TRBV7-2 combines with J gene TRBJ2-7; 11 nucleotides agree with TRBD2. The germline gives CDR1 SGHTA, CDR2 FQGNSA. V shed 3 bases, J shed 9 bases, and the junction held 7 bases outside the gene matches. The length of the CDR3 is 14 residues. In nucleotides, the CDR3 is TGTGCCAGCAGCTTGGGAATAGCGGGAGGGCGGCAGTACTTC. Its translation is CASSLGIAGGRQYF.

The table lists this clonotype with many counts. CDR3 amino acids: CASSLGRGEDYTF. CDR3 bases: TGTGCCAGCAGCTTAGGTCGGGGTGAAGACTACACCTTC. The chain uses TRBV7-2 and TRBJ1-2; no definite D call. This CDR3 is built from 13 residues. V was pared by 1 base and J by 10 bases, with 13 bases between. Germline V lookup: CDR1 SGHTA, CDR2 FQGNSA.

In its sample, this clonotype was seen a few times. The V call is TRBV3-1, the J call TRBJ2-3; D call uncertain. Germline V gives CDR1 LGHDT, CDR2 YNNKEL (reference sequence). Trimming left V 4 bases short and J 4 bases short, with 12 bases between. The CDR3 has 14 residues. The CDR3 DNA follows: TGTGCCAGCAGCCGGCGTAGCAGCGCAGATACGCAGTATTTT. Protein sequence: CASSRRSSADTQYF.

This clonotype was seen at least ten times. This rearrangement joins TRBV5-1 to TRBJ2-7, with a possible D match to TRBD2 (5 bases). CDR1 and CDR2 (germline): SGHRS, YFSETQ. The V and J ends lost 4 bases and 6 bases respectively, with 14 bases between them. The CDR3 runs to 13 residues. The CDR3 protein is CASSPPVAGEQYF. CDR3 nucleotide sequence: TGCGCCAGCAGCCCCCCGGTTGCGGGCGAGCAGTACTTC.

This sequence joins TRBV6-5 and TRBJ1-3; D is uncertain. Germline V gene sequence: CDR1 MNHEY, CDR2 SVGAGI. Trimming pared 0 bases from V and 8 bases from J, leaving 17 bases between. This CDR3 is built from 16 residues. The chain's CDR3 is CASSYSNAAGGDTIYF. In nucleotides, the CDR3 is TGTGCCAGCAGTTACTCGAATGCTGCAGGCGGTGACACCATATATTTT.

V is TRBV9 and J is TRBJ1-2, with D possibly TRBD1 on 6 matching bases. The CDR3 runs 13 residues. Trimming stripped 4 bases from V and 8 bases from J, with 15 bases between. Germline V CDR1 and CDR2: SGDLS, YYNGEE. Written as DNA, the CDR3 is TGTGCCAGCAGCCTCACTGCCGGGGGCGGCTACACCTTC. Residues: CASSLTAGGGYTF.

The rearrangement uses TRBV11-2 and TRBJ2-7; 9 nucleotides match TRBD2. After removal of 1 base from V and 7 bases from J, the junction contained 8 bases not matched to a gene. Germline V gives CDR1 SGHAT, CDR2 FQNNGV. CDR3 length equals 15 residues. CDR3 residues: CASSLGAGGPREQYF. The CDR3 DNA follows: TGTGCCAGCAGCTTAGGGGCGGGAGGGCCGCGGGAGCAGTACTTC.

This clonotype was seen only a few times. This CDR3 is CASSSLDRHQETQYF. In DNA form, the CDR3 reads TGTGCCAGCAGCTCCTTAGACAGGCACCAAGAGACCCAGTACTTC. The chain has TRBV7-9 and TRBJ2-5; TRBD1 might be the D (6 bases). Germline CDR1 reads SEHNR; CDR2 reads FQNEAQ (reference sequence). There are 15 residues in the CDR3. V lost 4 bases, J lost 0 bases, and 12 bases lay in between.

This clonotype was observed a handful of times. The rearrangement joins TRBV18 to TRBJ1-2; the D gene is possibly TRBD1 (6 bases). Germline V gene lookup returns CDR1 KGHSH and CDR2 LQKENI. This CDR3 is 17 amino acids long. The V end lost 3 bases, the J end lost 7 bases, and 24 bases lay between the germline ends. CDR3 in amino acids: CASSPLDSLPTRGGYTF. The CDR3 DNA reads as TGTGCCAGCTCACCCCTCGACAGTCTCCCAACCAGGGGTGGCTACACCTTC.

V gene TRBV4-3 combines with J gene TRBJ2-1; 10 positions agree with TRBD2. The germline V gene encodes CDR1 LGHNA and CDR2 YSLEER. The CDR3 consists of 17 residues. J gave up 6 bases and V 1 base, and 9 bases lay outside the gene matches. The CDR3 reads CASSQALSGRSLNEQFF. CDR3 nucleotide sequence: TGCGCCAGCAGCCAAGCACTTAGCGGGAGGTCCCTCAATGAGCAGTTCTTC.

This clonotype was counted between two and nine times. This chain links TRBV12-3 or TRBV12-4 with TRBJ2-5; TRBD2 matches at 9 bases. This CDR3 region has 12 residues. V gave up 6 bases and J gave up 5 bases; unmatched junction bases: 1. Here the CDR3 reads CASRLAGETQYF. The CDR3 DNA reads as TGTGCCAGCAGGCTAGCGGGGGAGACCCAGTACTTC.

The table lists this clonotype with a few counts. This sequence joins TRBV7-8 and TRBJ1-4, with D uncertain. The CDR3 loop spans 15 amino acids. The germline V and J ends were trimmed by 4 bases and 7 bases, with 16 bases remaining between them. The germline CDR1 and CDR2 sequences are SGHVS and FQNEAQ. The CDR3 bases are TGTGCCAGCAGCTCCGGGGTGGTCGAGGGTGAAAAACTGTTTTTT. Its translation is CASSSGVVEGEKLFF.

The chain recombines TRBV7-2 with TRBJ2-7, with TRBD2 as a possible D gene (5 bases). The V and J ends lost 2 bases and 6 bases respectively, with 11 bases between them. Germline CDR1 and CDR2: SGHTA and FQGNSA. The CDR3 loop spans 13 amino acids. The CDR3 nucleotides are TGTGCCAGCAGCTTAACGGGAAGCGGCGAGCAGTACTTC. This encodes CASSLTGSGEQYF.

The table lists this clonotype with many counts. The chain employs TRBV19 and TRBJ1-1, with D uncertain. The CDR3 consists of 13 residues. The V end lost 1 base, the J end lost 0 bases, and 3 bases lay between the germline ends. Looked up from germline, CDR1 is LNHDA and CDR2 is SQIVND (reference sequence). The DNA of the CDR3 is TGTGCCAGTAGTATAGCCGTGAACACTGAAGCTTTCTTT. Translation gives CASSIAVNTEAFF.

The chain combines TRBV20-1 with TRBJ2-1, with a possible D match to TRBD2 (5 bases). This CDR3 is built from 13 residues. Germline assignment: CDR1 DFQATT and CDR2 SNEGSKA (reference sequence). Trimming stripped 3 bases from V and 7 bases from J, with 13 bases between. In DNA, the CDR3 is TGCAGTGCTAGTAATCCGGGGAAGAATGAGCAGTTCTTC. It yields the protein CSASNPGKNEQFF.

In this sample, this clonotype turned up a few times. This chain joins TRBV5-4 and TRBJ1-2, with D perhaps matching TRBD1 (5 bases). Trimming left V 4 bases short and J 1 base short, with 11 bases between. The CDR3 has 14 amino acids. Germline V gives CDR1 SGHNT, CDR2 YYREEE (reference sequence). The CDR3 sequence is CASSSGTVNYGYTF. The CDR3 DNA follows: TGTGCCAGCAGCAGCGGGACGGTTAACTATGGCTACACCTTC.

This clonotype was seen only a few times. The CDR3 is CSASTTRGGVEGYTF. The DNA for the CDR3 is TGCAGTGCGTCAACTACCAGGGGAGGGGTAGAGGGCTACACCTTC. V gene TRBV20-1 combines with J gene TRBJ1-2, with TRBD1 as a possible D gene (6 bases). The germline CDR1 and CDR2 sequences are DFQATT and SNEGSKA (reference sequence). There are 15 residues in the CDR3. The ends were cut back, 6 bases at V and 8 bases at J, with 25 bases in the middle.

There are a few counts of this clonotype. The rearrangement uses TRBV28 and TRBJ2-7; weak D call: TRBD2 (6 bases). Germline V gene lookup returns CDR1 MDHEN and CDR2 SYDVKM. V lost 1 base to trimming and J lost 5 bases, with 12 bases between them. There are 14 residues in the CDR3. The CDR3 DNA reads TGTGCCAGCAGTTTATCACGGGGGACCCACGAGCAGTACTTC. Encoded protein: CASSLSRGTHEQYF.

This clonotype was recorded at least ten times. The gene calls are TRBV7-2 and TRBJ1-6; no reliable D call. Germline lookup yields CDR1 SGHTA and CDR2 FQGNSA. The CDR3 has 13 amino acids. V was pared by 5 bases and J by 10 bases, with 12 bases between. The CDR3 sequence is CASSPPFGSPLHF. CDR3 bases: TGTGCCAGCAGCCCCCCATTTGGGTCACCCCTCCACTTT.

This clonotype was recorded many times. This rearrangement joins TRBV10-3 to TRBJ2-7; 7 bases are shared with TRBD2. The CDR3 consists of 13 residues. CDR1 and CDR2 (germline): ENHRY, SYGVKD. V gave up 8 bases and J gave up 5 bases; unmatched junction bases: 9. This chain's CDR3 is CAIGDYSRHEQYF. The CDR3, as DNA: TGTGCCATCGGGGACTACTCCCGCCACGAGCAGTACTTC.

This clonotype was observed many times. This chain links TRBV3-1 with TRBJ1-4; no clear D. CDR3 length equals 13 residues. The germline V gene encodes CDR1 LGHDT and CDR2 YNNKEL (reference sequence). V was pared by 4 bases and J by 7 bases, with 10 bases between. Here the CDR3 DNA reads TGTGCCAGCAGCCTCCCTAGTGGTGAAAAACTGTTTTTT. Its translation is CASSLPSGEKLFF.

CDR3: CASSPSGTDDQPQHF. The CDR3 DNA reads as TGTGCCAGCTCACCCTCCGGGACCGATGATCAGCCCCAGCATTTT. V gene TRBV18 combines with J gene TRBJ1-5; TRBD1 might be the D (5 bases). V was clipped by 3 bases and J by 5 bases, with 14 bases between them. Germline assignment: CDR1 KGHSH and CDR2 LQKENI. There are 15 residues in the CDR3.

This clonotype was recorded once. The chain couples TRBV30 to TRBJ2-5; maybe TRBD1 (5 bases). Trimming removed 1 base from V and 2 bases from J, with 14 bases in between. The CDR3 covers 15 residues. From germline, CDR1 is GTSNPN and CDR2 SVGIG (reference sequence). CDR3 region: CAWSAGWQGQETQYF. The CDR3 DNA reads as TGTGCCTGGAGTGCAGGGTGGCAGGGACAAGAGACCCAGTACTTC.